Listed below are T cell receptor beta chains from one sample, sequenced in a study of somatic mutations in cytotoxic T cells in rheumatoid arthritis. TCRdb's copy holds only in-frame clones and misses some; the assay was immunoSEQ multiplex PCR. Of about 19,000 clones listed, 81% are singletons. Material: CD8+ T cells sorted from blood. The receptors come from an adult with rheumatoid arthritis. The CDR3 runs from the conserved cysteine through the conserved F or W. D genes are given only for firm matches. Some rows have no size entry. The others give once, few or many, or a class for an expanded clone.

j_call clone_size d_call v_call cdr3_aa cdr3_nt
TRBJ2-7 - - TRBV15 CATTTASSYEQYF TGTGCCACCACGACAGCAAGCTCCTACGAGCAGTACTTC
TRBJ1-5 few - TRBV2 CASRGETAYQPQHF TGTGCCAGCAGGGGTGAGACAGCCTATCAGCCCCAGCATTTT
TRBJ2-2 - - TRBV9 CASSVDPDTGELFF TGTGCCAGCAGCGTAGATCCGGACACCGGGGAGCTGTTTTTT
TRBJ2-7 once - TRBV2 CASSEGPGEAYEQYF TGTGCCAGCAGTGAAGGTCCAGGGGAGGCCTACGAGCAGTACTTC
TRBJ2-4 - - TRBV15 CATSSTSRGSLAKNIQYF TGTGCCACCAGCAGTACGTCCAGGGGATCCCTAGCCAAAAACATTCAGTACTTC
TRBJ1-1 - - TRBV21-1 CASSKATGRTEAFF TGTGCCAGCAGCAAAGCAACAGGGCGGACTGAAGCTTTCTTT
TRBJ2-7 few - TRBV27 CASSLGHSYEQYF TGTGCCAGCAGTTTAGGACACTCGTACGAGCAGTACTTC
TRBJ2-1 - - TRBV28 CASSLPDNEQFF TGTGCCAGCAGTTTACCCGACAATGAGCAGTTCTTC
TRBJ1-1 - - TRBV4-3 CASSQDKGSEAFF TGCGCCAGCAGCCAAGATAAGGGTTCTGAAGCTTTCTTT
TRBJ2-7 - TRBD2 TRBV5-6 CASTLGSGETSF TGTGCCAGCACCCTGGGTAGCGGGGAGACTTCCTTC